This T cell receptor (beta chain) was sequenced in a study of blood T cell repertoires in COVID-19. Study information: The samples span acute and convalescent COVID-19 from the United States, Italy and Spain. The cDNA or gDNA used as material had been derived from T cells, B-cell-depleted T cells, or PBMCs.

Study processing details: Researchers report that nucleated cell counts were estimated from reference gene primer amplification. Profiled with immunoSEQ multiplex PCR; TCRdb holds only in-frame clones, not every one. Clonal size and the V and J genes are those of that table, whereas D and trimming came from the DNA. The sample consists of fewer than 75,000 clones, approximately 89% of them appearing once. V gave up 2 bases and J gave up 9 bases, with 10 bases separating them. Germline V lookup: CDR1 MNHEY, CDR2 SVGEGT. The CDR3 is 12 residues long. The chain uses TRBV6-2 or TRBV6-3 and TRBJ2-5, with D tentatively TRBD2 (6 bases). What was sequenced was peripheral blood. The receptor's source is a man aged 55 to 70 with active or convalescent COVID-19. In nucleotides, the CDR3 is TGTGCCAGCAGTTACGTTGGAGGGGCCCAGTACTTC. Translation gives CASSYVGGAQYF.